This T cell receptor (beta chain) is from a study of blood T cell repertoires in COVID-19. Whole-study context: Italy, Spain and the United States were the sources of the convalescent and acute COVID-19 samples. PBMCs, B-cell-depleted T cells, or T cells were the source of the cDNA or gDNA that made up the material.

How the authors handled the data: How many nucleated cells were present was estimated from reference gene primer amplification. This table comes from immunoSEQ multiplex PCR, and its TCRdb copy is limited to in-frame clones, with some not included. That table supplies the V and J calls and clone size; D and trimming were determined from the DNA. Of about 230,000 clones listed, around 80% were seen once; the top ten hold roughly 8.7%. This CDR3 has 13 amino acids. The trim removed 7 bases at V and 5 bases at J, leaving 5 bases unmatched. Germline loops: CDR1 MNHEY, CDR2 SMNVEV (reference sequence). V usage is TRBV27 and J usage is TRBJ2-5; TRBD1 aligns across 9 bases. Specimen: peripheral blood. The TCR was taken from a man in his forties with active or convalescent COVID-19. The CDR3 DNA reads TGTGCCAGCACGGGACAGGGTCTGGAGACCCAGTACTTC. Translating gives CASTGQGLETQYF.